This T cell receptor beta chain was profiled in a study of blood T cells in healthy people across ages. Notes on the study in general: Samples with more naive T cells showed higher observed beta diversity. As age increased, TCR beta diversity per million T cells fell in a roughly linear fashion.

Then a second PCR, running roughly 6 to 12 cycles, was carried out with a sample-barcoded 5' primer and a J-beta primer mix. Each cDNA molecule was tagged by a template-switch adaptor with 12 random nucleotides. TCRdb recomputed calls from the 5' RACE reads with MiXCR, one row per CDR3 protein. The table includes 1,500,000 or so distinct CDR3 sequences, approximately 63% detected once. Only a few counts were recorded for this clonotype. Its target is unknown. PBMCs numbering at least 6.5 million were isolated per sample. The CDR3 extends over 14 amino acids. CDR1 and CDR2 from the germline V gene are LGHNA and YNFKEQ. V was trimmed by 0 bases and J by 7 bases, leaving 12 bases between them.

Specimen: blood. The clonotype comes from a man aged 18 to 30 in good health. The rearrangement uses TRBV4-2 and TRBJ1-2; D might be TRBD1 (6 bases). The CDR3 here is CASSQDRGSFGYTF. The CDR3 DNA reads as TGTGCCAGCAGCCAAGACAGGGGATCGTTTGGCTACACCTTC.